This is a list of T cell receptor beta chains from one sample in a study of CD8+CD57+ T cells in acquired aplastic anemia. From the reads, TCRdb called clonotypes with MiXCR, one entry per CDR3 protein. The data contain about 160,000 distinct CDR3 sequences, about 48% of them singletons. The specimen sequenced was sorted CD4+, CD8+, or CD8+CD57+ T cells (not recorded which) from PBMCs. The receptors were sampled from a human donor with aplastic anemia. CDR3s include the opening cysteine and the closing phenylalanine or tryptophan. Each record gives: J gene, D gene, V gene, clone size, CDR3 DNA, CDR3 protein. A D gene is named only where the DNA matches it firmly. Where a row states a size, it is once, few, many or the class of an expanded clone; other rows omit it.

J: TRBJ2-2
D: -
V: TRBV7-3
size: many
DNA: TGTGCCAGCAGCCCTGAGTTGGGACCTACGAACACCGGGGAGCTGTTTTTT
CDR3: CASSPELGPTNTGELFF

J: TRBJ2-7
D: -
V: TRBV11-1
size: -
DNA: TGTGCCAGCAGCTTAGGACGGTCAGGCCCCTACGAGCAGTACTTC
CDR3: CASSLGRSGPYEQYF

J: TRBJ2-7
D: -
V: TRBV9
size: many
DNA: TGTGCCAGCAGCATAAAGGATGCCTACGAGCAGTACTTC
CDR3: CASSIKDAYEQYF

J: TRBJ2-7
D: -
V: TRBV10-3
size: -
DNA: TGTGCCATCAGTGAATTTGAGGGCAGGTCCTCCTACGAGCAGTACTTC
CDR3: CAISEFEGRSSYEQYF

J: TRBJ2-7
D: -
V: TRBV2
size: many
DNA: TGTGCCAGCTCGAACAGCCGTTCCTACGAGCAGTACTTC
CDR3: CASSNSRSYEQYF

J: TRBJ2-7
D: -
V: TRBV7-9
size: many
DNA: TGTGCCAGCAGCTCCCCTAGCTCCTACGAGCAGTACTTC
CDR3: CASSSPSSYEQYF

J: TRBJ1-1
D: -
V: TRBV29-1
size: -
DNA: TGCAGCGTTGGCTTCGAGACCGATAACACTGAAGCTTTCTTT
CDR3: CSVGFETDNTEAFF

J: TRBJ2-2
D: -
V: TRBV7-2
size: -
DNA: TGTGCCAGCAGCTTACGGCGCGGGTCCGGGGAGCTGTTTTTT
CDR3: CASSLRRGSGELFF

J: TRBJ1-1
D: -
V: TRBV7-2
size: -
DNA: TGTGCCAGCAGCTTAGTAGGAAGGACTGAAGCTTTCTTT
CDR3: CASSLVGRTEAFF

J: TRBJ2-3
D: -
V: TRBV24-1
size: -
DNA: TGTGCCACCAGTGCCCCTCTCCGTGTCGGGGGCACAGATACGCAGTATTTT
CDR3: CATSAPLRVGGTDTQYF

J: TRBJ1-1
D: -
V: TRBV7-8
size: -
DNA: TGTGCCAGCAGCTTAGCGGGGGACAAGCTTTACACTGAAGCTTTCTTT
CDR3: CASSLAGDKLYTEAFF

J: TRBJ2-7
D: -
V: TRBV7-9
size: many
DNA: TGTGCCAGCAGCTCACACGGGTCCTACGAGCAGTACTTC
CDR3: CASSSHGSYEQYF

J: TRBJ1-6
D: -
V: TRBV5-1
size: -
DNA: TGCGCCAGCAGGTCGACCACAGCCAATTCACCCCTCCACTTT
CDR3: CASRSTTANSPLHF

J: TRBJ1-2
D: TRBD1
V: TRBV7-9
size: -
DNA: TGTGCCAGCAGGGGAGTCGACAGGGTCTGTGGCTACACCTTC
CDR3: CASRGVDRVCGYTF

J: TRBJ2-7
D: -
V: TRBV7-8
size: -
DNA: TGTGCCAGCAGCTTAGTGTACGGGAGTACTTACGAGCAGTACTTC
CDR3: CASSLVYGSTYEQYF

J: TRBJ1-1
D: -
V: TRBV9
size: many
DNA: TGTGCCAGCAGCGTAGGGGACGGTACTGAAGCTTTCTTT
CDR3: CASSVGDGTEAFF

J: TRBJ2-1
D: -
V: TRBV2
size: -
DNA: TGTGCCAGCAGTGAAGTGGGGCAGGGTTACAATGAGCAGTTCTTC
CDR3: CASSEVGQGYNEQFF

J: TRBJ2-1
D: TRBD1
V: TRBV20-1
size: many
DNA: TGCAGTGCCAGGGGGCGGAGCTCCTACAATGAGCAGTTCTTC
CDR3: CSARGRSSYNEQFF

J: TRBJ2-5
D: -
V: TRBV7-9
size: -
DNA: TGTGCCAGCAGCCGGATACAGCCTGGGGAGACCCAGTACTTC
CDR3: CASSRIQPGETQYF

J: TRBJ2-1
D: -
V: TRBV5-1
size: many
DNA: TGCGCCAGCAGCTTGGGAGGGCATCGGGGCGACAATGAGCAGTTCTTC
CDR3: CASSLGGHRGDNEQFF

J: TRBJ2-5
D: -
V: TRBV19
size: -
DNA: TGTGCCAGTAGTCTCGGGCGGGGACCCAACCTCCAGGAGACCCAGTACTTC
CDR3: CASSLGRGPNLQETQYF

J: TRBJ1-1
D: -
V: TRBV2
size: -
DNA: TGTGCCAGCAGTGGGGTAAGAGACACTGAAGCTTTCTTT
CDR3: CASSGVRDTEAFF

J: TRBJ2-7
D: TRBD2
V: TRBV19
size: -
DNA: TGTGCCAGTAGTCCCACACTAGCGCGCTCGTACGAGCAGTACTTC
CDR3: CASSPTLARSYEQYF

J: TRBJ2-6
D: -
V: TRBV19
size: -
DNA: TGTGCCAGTAGTCCGGTGGGGTCAGGGGCCAACGTCCTGACTTTC
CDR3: CASSPVGSGANVLTF

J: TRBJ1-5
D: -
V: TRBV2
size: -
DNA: TGTGCCAGCAGTGCAAGGCTAAATCAGCCCCAGCATTTT
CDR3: CASSARLNQPQHF

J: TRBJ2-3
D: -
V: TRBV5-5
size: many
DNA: TGTGCCAGCAGCATCGGGAGGGGGCGCGGAGATACGCAGTATTTT
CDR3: CASSIGRGRGDTQYF

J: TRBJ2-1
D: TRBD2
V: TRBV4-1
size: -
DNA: TGTGCCAGCAGCCAAGATCTTAGCGGGGGTGACAATGAGCAGTTCTTC
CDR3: CASSQDLSGGDNEQFF

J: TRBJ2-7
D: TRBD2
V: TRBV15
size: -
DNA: TGTGCCACCAGCAGAGATACTAGCGGGCTCTACGAGCAGTACTTC
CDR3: CATSRDTSGLYEQYF

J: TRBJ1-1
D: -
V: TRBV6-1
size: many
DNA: TGTGCCAGCAGTGTGGGGGCAACTGAAGCTTTCTTT
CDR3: CASSVGATEAFF

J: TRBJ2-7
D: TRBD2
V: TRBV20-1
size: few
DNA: TGCAGTGCTAGAGGTACTAGCGGGGACTCCTACGAGCAGTACTTC
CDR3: CSARGTSGDSYEQYF

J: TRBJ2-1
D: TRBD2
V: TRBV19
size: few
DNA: TGTGCCAGTAGTATAGTACTGGGACTAGCGGAAGACGATGAGCAGTTCTTC
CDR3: CASSIVLGLAEDDEQFF

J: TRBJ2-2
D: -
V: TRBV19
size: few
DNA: TGTGCCAGCAGGGGGGCTAGCGGTAACACCGGGGAGCTGTTTTTT
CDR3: CASRGASGNTGELFF

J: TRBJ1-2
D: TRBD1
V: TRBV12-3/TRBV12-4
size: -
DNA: TGTGCCAGCAGACGCACAGGGGCTTATAGTCATGGCTACACCTTC
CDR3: CASRRTGAYSHGYTF

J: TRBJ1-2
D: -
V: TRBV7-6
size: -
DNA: TGTGCCAGCAGCACCAAAAACTATGGCTACACCTTC
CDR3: CASSTKNYGYTF

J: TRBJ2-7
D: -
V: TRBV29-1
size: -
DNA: TGCAGCGTTGTGGGGTCGGAGAGGGGAGTCGGCTCCTACGAGCAGTACTTC
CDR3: CSVVGSERGVGSYEQYF

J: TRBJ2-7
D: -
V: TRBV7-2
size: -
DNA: TGTGCCAGCAGCTTGGTGGACCGTACCTACGAGCAGTACTTC
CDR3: CASSLVDRTYEQYF

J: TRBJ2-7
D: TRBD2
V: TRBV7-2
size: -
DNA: TGTGCCAGCAGCCCCGGGCCGGGAGGTGAGCAGTACTTC
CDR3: CASSPGPGGEQYF

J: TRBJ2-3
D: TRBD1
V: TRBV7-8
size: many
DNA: TGTGCCAGCAGCTCCCGGACAGGGCCGACAGATACGCAGTATTTT
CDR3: CASSSRTGPTDTQYF

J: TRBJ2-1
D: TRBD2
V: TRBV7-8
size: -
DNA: TGTGCCAGCAGCTTAAACCCGGGACTAGAGGTCAATGAGCAGTTCTTC
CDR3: CASSLNPGLEVNEQFF

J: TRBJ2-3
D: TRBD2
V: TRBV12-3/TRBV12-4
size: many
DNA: TGTGCCAGCCAGAGCGGGACTCAGCAGTATTTT
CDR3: CASQSGTQQYF

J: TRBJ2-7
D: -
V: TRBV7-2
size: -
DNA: TGTGCCAGCAGGTTGGGCAGTACCTACGAGCAGTACTTC
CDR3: CASRLGSTYEQYF

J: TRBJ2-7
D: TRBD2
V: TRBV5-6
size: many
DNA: TGTGCCAGCAGCTTGGACGGACTAGCGGGAGTGGAGCAGTACTTC
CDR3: CASSLDGLAGVEQYF

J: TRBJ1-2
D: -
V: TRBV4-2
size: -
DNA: TGTGCCAGCAGCCAAGATCAAGGACATAACTATGGCTACACCTTC
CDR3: CASSQDQGHNYGYTF